This entry describes one TCR beta chain. As yet, its antigen is unknown. The record originates from a study of T-cell reconstitution after alpha-beta-depleted transplantation in children. General study findings and limits: One year post-transplant, T-cell counts and diversity were largely derived from T cells produced anew.

The trim removed 0 bases at V and 4 bases at J, leaving 7 bases unmatched. This CDR3 has 16 amino acids. The germline CDR1 and CDR2 sequences are LGHNA and YSLEER. The authors prepared the TCRbeta library with unique molecular identifiers. One entry per CDR3 protein, called by TCRdb with MiXCR from the PCR reads. The data show around 450,000 distinct CDR3 sequences, roughly a tenth seen once. The source is a child between 2 and 9 years old with inherited bone marrow failure, due to receive a stem cell transplant. The chain joins TRBV4-3 to TRBJ2-7, with TRBD2 matching over 9 bases. This specimen consisted of PBMCs, obtained before TCRalphabeta/CD19-depleted stem cell transplant. The CDR3 loop is CASSQDEAGGPYEQYF. In nucleotides, the CDR3 is TGCGCCAGCAGCCAAGATGAGGCGGGAGGGCCGTACGAGCAGTACTTC.